This TCR beta chain was identified during a study of blood T cell repertoires in COVID-19. Study overall: The origin of the acute and convalescent COVID-19 samples was the United States, Italy and Spain. T cells, B-cell-depleted T cells, or PBMCs provided the cDNA or gDNA that served as material.

Enrolled during active infection, Seattle patients were then followed longitudinally. As originally analysed: Using reference gene primer amplification, nucleated cell counts were estimated. The protocol was immunoSEQ multiplex PCR, while the TCRdb copy is restricted to in-frame clones and leaves out a portion. V, J and clone size derive from that table, while D and trimming were established from the DNA sequence. The repertoire includes around 160,000 clones, 75% to 90% of them detected once, and approximately 8% sits in the top ten. Germline assignment: CDR1 SGHAT and CDR2 FQNNGV. After removal of 3 bases from V and 8 bases from J, the junction contained 8 bases not matched to a gene. The CDR3 is 15 residues long.

The chain joins TRBV11-2 to TRBJ1-4; 8 bases match TRBD1. Sequences were obtained from peripheral blood. This sequence originates from a woman aged 60-75 years with COVID-19, enrolled during active disease. CDR3 nucleotide sequence: TGTGCCAGCAGCTTCGGACAGGGCGGCGGCGAAAAACTGTTTTTT. Its translation is CASSFGQGGGEKLFF. The whole variable domain, filled in from reference TRBV11-2 and TRBJ1-4, reads EAGVAQSPRYKIIEKRQSVAFWCNPISGHATLYWYQQILGQGPKLLIQFQNNGVVDDSQLPKDRFSAERLKGVDSTLKIQPAKLEDSAVYLCASSFGQGGGEKLFFGSGTQLSVL.